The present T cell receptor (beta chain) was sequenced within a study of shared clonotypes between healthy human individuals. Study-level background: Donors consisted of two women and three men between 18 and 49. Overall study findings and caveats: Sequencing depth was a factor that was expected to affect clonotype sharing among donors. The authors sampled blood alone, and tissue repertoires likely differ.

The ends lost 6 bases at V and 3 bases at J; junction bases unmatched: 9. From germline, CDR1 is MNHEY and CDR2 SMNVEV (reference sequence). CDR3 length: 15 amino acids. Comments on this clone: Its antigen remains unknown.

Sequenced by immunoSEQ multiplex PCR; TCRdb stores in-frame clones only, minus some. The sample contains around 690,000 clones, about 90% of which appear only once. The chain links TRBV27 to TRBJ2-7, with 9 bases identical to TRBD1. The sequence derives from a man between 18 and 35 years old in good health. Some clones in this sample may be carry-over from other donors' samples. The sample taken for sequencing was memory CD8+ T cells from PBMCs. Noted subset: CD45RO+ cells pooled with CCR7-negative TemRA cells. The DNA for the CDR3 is TGTGCCAGCAGCCAAAGGACAGGGGTGTTCTACGAGCAGTACTTC. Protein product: CASSQRTGVFYEQYF.